The source of this T cell receptor beta chain is a study of PD-1 blockade in classical Hodgkin lymphoma. As for the study in general: A 3 mg/kg intravenous dose of nivolumab was received by patients every 2 weeks. General observations from the study: Patients starting nivolumab under 1 year after ASCT were excluded. CD8+ TCR diversity did not rise significantly by C4D1, unlike CD4+.

For this clone: Its antigen is currently unknown.

Assay used: immunoSEQ multiplex PCR; TCRdb lists only in-frame clones, some missing. This sample carries 10,000 to 15,000 clones, about nine tenths of them seen once, and the ten largest clones take less than 0.6%. V dropped 3 bases and J dropped 8 bases, with 11 bases sitting between them. This CDR3 contains 12 residues. CDR1 is SGDLS, CDR2 YYNGEE, per germline. Patients all relapsed after autologous stem cell transplantation, and there was variation in brentuximab vedotin exposure. CD4+ T cells were purified from thawed PBMCs by negative selection. The receptor's source is a human donor with classical Hodgkin lymphoma. The chain uses TRBV9 and TRBJ1-2, with unresolved D. Source: CD4+ T cells from blood, taken at baseline. The CDR3 loop is CASSALLRGYTF. CDR3 sequence (DNA): TGTGCCAGCAGCGCATTATTACGGGGCTACACCTTC.